The sequence of this T cell receptor beta chain was determined in a study of Tregs in tolerant kidney transplant recipients (dated by TCRdb to between 2018 and 2021). Study-wide context: The study applied TCRbeta sequencing to find donor-specific regulatory T cells before combined kidney and bone marrow transplantation and then followed those same cells after transplant. Several methods of expanding Tregs specific for an allogeneic donor were compared by TCRbeta repertoire sequencing in a few healthy controls. The paper as a whole reports these results and caveats: The study was limited by small patient numbers, and the findings need validation in larger populations and under other immunosuppression protocols. Expanding Tregs with activated donor B cells appeared to identify the most biologically relevant and donor-specific TCRbeta repertoire. Biological reproducibility was not directly addressed, though technical replication error appeared minimal.

Thawed PBMCs were FACS-sorted into unstimulated Tregs (CD4+CD25+CD127-), CD4+ non-Tregs (CD4+CD25-), CD4 cells and CD8 cells. Blood from healthy controls was obtained either as purchased buffy coats or from healthy volunteers. Healthy control blood was processed to PBMCs with a Ficoll density gradient and then cryopreserved, whereas patient PBMCs were collected both before and after transplant. Notes on this clone: No cognate antigen has been identified for it. There are no base qualities to consult, and no much larger clone falls within one base.

Genomic DNA was extracted from sorted cells with the QIAGEN DNeasy Blood and Tissue Kit for TCRbeta CDR3 sequencing. High-throughput TCRbeta CDR3 sequencing, which included PCR amplification with bias correction and internal controls, was done commercially through immunoSEQ. In the source study's methods: Unique productive TCRbeta sequences were defined by CDR3 nucleotide sequence where primers matched, otherwise by CDR3 amino acid sequence with Vbeta and Jbeta genes. To correct for sorting error, sequences found in more than one sorted population at a frequency ratio of 2:1 or less were discarded, and the remaining shared sequences were assigned to the population with the higher frequency. A sequence was defined as donor-reactive if the sequence was expanded at least 5-fold in CFSE-low cells compared with unstimulated cells and had a frequency of at least 0.01% in CFSE-low cells. Jensen-Shannon divergence, calculated on the top 100 TCRbeta sequences ranked by frequency, was used to quantify repertoire divergence. For any sample with multiple sequencing runs, sorting error was corrected in each run separately before the runs were pooled. TCRdb holds this immuneACCESS table with in-frame rearrangements only. Some clones are missing; in checked studies, unresolved V genes explain under half, and the rest has no known cause. The V and J calls and clone size are taken from that table; D and trimming were inferred from the DNA. This sample comprises some 90,000 clones, 85% to 95% of them detected only once. 4.7% of the sample rests with the top ten.

Taken from the germline V gene (reference sequence), the CDR1 and CDR2 loops are MNHEY and SMNVEV. The CDR3 has 15 amino acids, counting the end cysteine and phenylalanine. The read is trimmed to its CDR3 DNA, 45 bases read in frame from base 1. V has 7 bases trimmed and J has 2 bases trimmed; junction bases matching no gene number 8. Sequenced: CD8+ T cells from blood. The TCR originated in a human donor in good health. Here the chain combines TRBV27 and TRBJ2-3, and 8 junction bases match TRBD1. The nucleotides read TGTGCCAGCACCAGGGGGCGCGTCCTCACAGATACGCAGTATTTT. Translated, this is CASTRGRVLTDTQYF.